Below, 9 T cell receptor beta chains from the same sample are listed, as sequenced in a study of cytomegalovirus exposure and HLA in healthy donors. Primers included in the PCR were 60 Vbeta and 13 Jbeta primers. Measured with immunoSEQ multiplex PCR; TCRdb has only the in-frame clones, and not every one. In the table there are more than 55,000 clones, 80% of which are singletons. Sequenced input: PBMCs. The receptor source for this set is a woman between 35 and 50 years old in good health and CMV-seronegative.

CDR3 DNA sequence: TGTGCCAGCACTGCGGACAGAGACACTGAAGCTTTCTTT. Amino acid sequence: CASTADRDTEAFF. The chain carries TRBV6-1 and TRBJ1-1, with D possibly TRBD1 on 6 matching bases. The ends were cut back, 7 bases at V and 3 bases at J, with 12 bases in the middle. This CDR3 comprises 13 residues. Germline values: CDR1 MNHNS, CDR2 SASEGT.

This clone appeared a few times. The CDR3 is CAISAAGGGSLVGEQFF. The CDR3 DNA follows: TGTGCCATCAGCGCCGCGGGAGGCGGGAGTCTTGTGGGTGAGCAGTTCTTC. The rearrangement joins TRBV10-3 to TRBJ2-1, with 8 bases aligning to TRBD2. Germline V gene sequence: CDR1 ENHRY, CDR2 SYGVKD. J was trimmed by 9 bases and V by 6 bases; bases with no gene match: 19. This CDR3 comprises 17 residues.

The chain uses TRBV2 and TRBJ2-3; D perhaps matches TRBD2 (6 bases). Looked up from germline, CDR1 is SNHLY and CDR2 is FYNNEI. The CDR3 is made up of 15 amino acids. The ends were cut back, 2 bases at V and 4 bases at J, with 13 bases in the middle. The CDR3 DNA sequence: TGTGCCAGCAGTGAAATCGGGGGTGGCGCAGATACGCAGTATTTT. Translated: CASSEIGGGADTQYF. The full variable domain, its missing parts supplied by reference TRBV2 and TRBJ2-3, is EPEVTQTPSHQVTQMGQEVILRCVPISNHLYFYWYRQILGQKVEFLVSFYNNEISEKSEIFDDQFSVERPDGSNFTLKIRSTKLEDSAMYFCASSEIGGGADTQYFGPGTRLTVL.

The V gene is TRBV4-1, the J gene TRBJ2-5; a weak D match, TRBD2 (5 bases). The CDR3 consists of 13 residues. Germline assignment: CDR1 MGHRA and CDR2 YSYEKL. Trimming took off 1 base at V and 5 bases at J, with 8 bases between the two ends. The CDR3 bases are TGCGCCAGCAGCCAAGGAGGGTGGGAGACCCAGTACTTC. It encodes CASSQGGWETQYF.

In its sample, this clone was seen once. V gene TRBV5-6 combines with J gene TRBJ2-2, with 10 bases matching TRBD2. V lost 2 bases, J lost 7 bases, and 11 bases stayed unmatched. Germline CDR1 reads SGHDT; CDR2 reads YYEEEE. CDR3 length: 17 amino acids. The CDR3 region has the DNA TGTGCCAGCAGCTTCTTGAGTCTAGCGGGAGTTGGCGGGGAGCTGTTTTTT. It specifies CASSFLSLAGVGGELFF.

V usage is TRBV6-4 and J usage is TRBJ2-7; the D gene is possibly TRBD2 (6 bases). The ends were cut back, 6 bases at V and 2 bases at J, with 14 bases in the middle. This CDR3 has 14 residues. Germline V gene sequence: CDR1 MRHNA, CDR2 SNTAGT. The CDR3 protein is CASSPNPGAYEQYF. The CDR3 bases are TGTGCCAGCAGCCCCAACCCGGGGGCCTACGAGCAGTACTTC.

The V call is TRBV7-8, the J call TRBJ2-3; perhaps TRBD2 as D (6 bases). Germline loops: CDR1 SGHVS, CDR2 FQNEAQ. V was clipped by 1 base and J by 5 bases, with 13 bases between them. The CDR3 totals 15 residues. CDR3 in DNA: TGTGCCAGCAGCTTAGTCGTGGCTAGCGTAGATACGCAGTATTTT. This codes for CASSLVVASVDTQYF.

The rearrangement joins TRBV19 to TRBJ2-5; 9 bases fit TRBD1. This CDR3 region has 13 residues. V lost 6 bases to trimming and J lost 5 bases; unmatched junction nucleotides: 4. The germline V gene encodes CDR1 LNHDA and CDR2 SQIVND (reference sequence). The CDR3: CASSLDRGETQYF. CDR3 sequence (DNA): TGTGCCAGTAGCCTTGACAGGGGGGAGACCCAGTACTTC.

The chain employs TRBV7-9 and TRBJ1-5; the D gene is possibly TRBD1 (5 bases). This CDR3 spans 14 amino acids. Germline CDR1 and CDR2: SEHNR and FQNEAQ (reference sequence). Trimming left V 5 bases short and J 7 bases short, with 15 bases between. The CDR3 nucleotides are TGTGCCAGCAGCCCCGCGGGGGTGGACCAGCCCCAGCATTTT. Its translation is CASSPAGVDQPQHF.